This entry lists 16 T cell receptor beta chains sequenced from one sample in a study of cytomegalovirus exposure and HLA in healthy donors. 60 Vbeta and 13 Jbeta primers were used in PCR. Data came from immunoSEQ multiplex PCR; TCRdb stores just in-frame clones and leaves some out. Here the sample spans about 130,000 clones, around 77% being singletons. Sequenced: PBMCs. The receptors were gathered from a woman aged 45-65 years in good health and CMV-seronegative.

There are a few counts of this clone. The V call is TRBV27, the J call TRBJ2-7; D possibly corresponds to TRBD2 (6 bases). The V gene's germline CDR1 is MNHEY and CDR2 SMNVEV (reference sequence). CDR3 length: 14 amino acids. The ends were cut back, 8 bases at V and 3 bases at J, with 17 bases in the middle. CDR3 sequence (DNA): TGTGCCAGCGGGGAGACCGGGACTGTCTACGAGCAGTACTTC. Protein sequence: CASGETGTVYEQYF.

The chain links TRBV9 to TRBJ2-1; 9 nucleotides match TRBD1. Per the germline V gene, CDR1 is SGDLS and CDR2 is YYNGEE. The CDR3 runs to 16 residues. V trimming: 4 bases; J trimming: 0 bases; junction bases outside the gene matches: 5. The CDR3: CASSPRQGGSYNEQFF. The DNA of the CDR3 is TGTGCCAGCAGCCCCCGACAGGGGGGCTCCTACAATGAGCAGTTCTTC.

The chain joins TRBV28 to TRBJ2-6; 7 bases agree with TRBD1. This CDR3 comprises 16 residues. V shed 5 bases and J 4 bases; nucleotides not matched to a gene: 8. Germline values: CDR1 MDHEN, CDR2 SYDVKM. The CDR3 DNA follows: TGTGCCAGCAGTCGCTTGGACAGGTCCGGGGCCAACGTCCTGACTTTC. Amino acids: CASSRLDRSGANVLTF.

This clone was seen just once. The rearrangement links TRBV7-5 to TRBJ2-7; the table's D call TRBD2 went unverified against the DNA. TRBV7-5 is listed as a pseudogene. The CDR3 covers 17 residues. The CDR3 DNA reads TGTGCCAGAAGCCCAGAGAGCGGGAGAGAGACCTGGGACGAGCAGTACGTC. Translated: CARSPESGRETWDEQYV.

The J gene is TRBJ2-1, the V gene TRBV2, with 8 bases aligning to TRBD1. CDR3 length: 15 residues. CDR1 SNHLY and CDR2 FYNNEI come from the germline V gene. The junction had 5 bases not matched to a gene; V was cut back by 6 bases and J by 1 base. The CDR3 region is CASSLTGESYNEQFF. CDR3 in DNA: TGTGCCAGCAGCCTGACAGGGGAGTCCTACAATGAGCAGTTCTTC.

V gene TRBV15 combines with J gene TRBJ2-5, with TRBD2 matching 10 bases. Trimming cost V 0 bases and J 12 bases; bases outside gene matches: 10. The CDR3 has 15 amino acids. From germline, CDR1 is LNHNV and CDR2 YYDKDF (reference sequence). In nucleotides, the CDR3 is TGTGCCACCAGCAGAGATAAACTAGCGGGGTCAGGGGAGTACTTC. It yields the protein CATSRDKLAGSGEYF.

This clone was counted only a few times. The rearrangement uses TRBV7-3 and TRBJ2-3; 9 positions agree with TRBD2. Germline values: CDR1 SGHTA, CDR2 FQGTGA. The ends lost 5 bases at V and 1 base at J; junction bases unmatched: 1. The CDR3 spans 14 residues. The CDR3 nucleotides read TGTGCCAGCAGCCGGACTAGCGGCACAGATACGCAGTATTTT. It translates to CASSRTSGTDTQYF.

This clone occurred a few times. The rearrangement joins TRBV27 to TRBJ1-1; D ambiguous. CDR3 length equals 15 residues. Trimming cost V 2 bases and J 4 bases, with 14 bases left between them. In germline, CDR1 is MNHEY, CDR2 SMNVEV (reference sequence). CDR3: CASSLDVPGSTEAFF. The CDR3, as DNA: TGTGCCAGCAGTTTAGACGTACCGGGGTCCACTGAAGCTTTCTTT.

V and J are TRBV7-2 and TRBJ2-2, with TRBD1 as a possible D gene (6 bases). Trimming stripped 8 bases from V and 7 bases from J, with 14 bases between. The CDR3 extends over 13 amino acids. The germline V gene has CDR1 SGHTA and CDR2 FQGNSA. CDR3 in amino acids: CASGQQGNGELFF. CDR3 DNA sequence: TGTGCCAGCGGCCAACAGGGCAACGGGGAGCTGTTTTTT. The full variable domain, in which reference TRBV7-2 and TRBJ2-2 provide the parts outside the CDR3, is GAGVSQSPSNKVTEKGKDVELRCDPISGHTALYWYRQSLGQGLEFLIYFQGNSAPDKSGLPSDRFSAERTGGSVSTLTIQRTQQEDSAVYLCASGQQGNGELFFGEGSRLTVL.

This chain uses TRBV7-2 with TRBJ2-7; D gene ambiguous. This CDR3 region has 14 residues. Deletions cut 2 bases from V and 2 bases from J, with 10 bases between. Germline V gives CDR1 SGHTA, CDR2 FQGNSA. The CDR3 bases are TGTGCCAGCAGCTTAAGAGTCGCAACCTACGAGCAGTACTTC. Translating gives CASSLRVATYEQYF.

In this sample, this clone turned up once. The chain recombines TRBV6-1 with TRBJ1-5; TRBD1 is a possible D gene (5 bases). The ends were cut back, 0 bases at V and 7 bases at J, with 13 bases in the middle. The CDR3 spans 15 residues. Germline CDR1 is MNHNS and CDR2 is SASEGT. The CDR3 here is CASSEASGVGQPQHF. The CDR3 DNA sequence: TGTGCCAGCAGTGAAGCATCGGGGGTTGGGCAGCCCCAGCATTTT.

The CDR3 loop is CSVGVGANTGELFF. In DNA, the CDR3 is TGCAGCGTTGGAGTAGGGGCGAACACCGGGGAGCTGTTTTTT. The chain uses TRBV29-1 and TRBJ2-2; tentatively, D is TRBD1 (5 bases). CDR3 size: 14 residues. V dropped 4 bases and J dropped 0 bases, with 9 bases sitting between them. Germline V gene data show CDR1 as SQVTM and CDR2 as ANQGSEA.

The chain employs TRBV5-1 and TRBJ2-1; 9 nucleotides align to TRBD2. This CDR3 has 16 amino acids. Germline CDR1 SGHRS, CDR2 YFSETQ. Losses at the gene ends were 0 bases for V and 9 bases for J; bases not matched to a gene: 10. CDR3 amino acids: CASSLDYPGLASEQFF. DNA of the CDR3: TGCGCCAGCAGCTTGGATTACCCGGGACTAGCATCTGAGCAGTTCTTC.

This clone appeared a few times. This chain joins TRBV15 and TRBJ1-4; D remains ambiguous. The V end was cut by 0 bases, the J end by 5 bases, with 10 bases between. CDR3 size: 15 residues. CDR1 LNHNV and CDR2 YYDKDF come from the germline V gene (reference sequence). The CDR3 region has the DNA TGTGCCACCAGCAGAGATGGAGCCAGCAATGAAAAACTGTTTTTT. Amino acid sequence: CATSRDGASNEKLFF.

The V gene is TRBV5-6, the J gene TRBJ2-7, with D possibly TRBD2 on 5 matching bases. Germline CDR1 and CDR2: SGHDT and YYEEEE. There are 14 residues in the CDR3. Trimming stripped 2 bases from V and 4 bases from J, with 13 bases between. Here the CDR3 DNA reads TGTGCCAGCAGCTTCAGATCCCGGGGATACGAGCAGTACTTC. Encoded protein: CASSFRSRGYEQYF.

The chain employs TRBV25-1 and TRBJ1-1; D uncertain. CDR3 length equals 13 residues. Trimming pared 4 bases from V and 0 bases from J, leaving 6 bases between. CDR1 and CDR2 from the germline V gene are MGHDK and SYGVNS. The CDR3 DNA sequence: TGTGCCAGCAGTGGGCTGGTGAACACTGAAGCTTTCTTT. Translating gives CASSGLVNTEAFF.